A few counts support the clone carrying this T cell receptor (beta chain). The sample originates from a study of blood T cells in healthy people across ages. The authors ran a second PCR of about 6 to 11 cycles using a sample-barcoded 5' primer and a J-beta primer mix. TCRdb reanalysed the 5' RACE reads using MiXCR and keeps one entry per CDR3 protein. Counted here are about 1.5 million distinct CDR3 sequences, roughly 43% occurring once; the ten biggest clones make up about 4.1%. The V gene lost 5 bases and the J gene lost 7 bases, with 15 bases spanning the gap. CDR1 and CDR2 from the germline V gene are MDHEN and SYDVKM. This CDR3 is built from 14 residues.

Sequenced: blood. The V and J genes are TRBV28 and TRBJ2-1; the D call may be TRBD1 or TRBD2 (5 bases each). The sequence came from a woman younger than 30 in good health. CDR3 nucleotide sequence: TGTGCCAGCAGTACCCACCGGGACGGGAATGAGCAGTTCTTC. Translating it yields CASSTHRDGNEQFF.